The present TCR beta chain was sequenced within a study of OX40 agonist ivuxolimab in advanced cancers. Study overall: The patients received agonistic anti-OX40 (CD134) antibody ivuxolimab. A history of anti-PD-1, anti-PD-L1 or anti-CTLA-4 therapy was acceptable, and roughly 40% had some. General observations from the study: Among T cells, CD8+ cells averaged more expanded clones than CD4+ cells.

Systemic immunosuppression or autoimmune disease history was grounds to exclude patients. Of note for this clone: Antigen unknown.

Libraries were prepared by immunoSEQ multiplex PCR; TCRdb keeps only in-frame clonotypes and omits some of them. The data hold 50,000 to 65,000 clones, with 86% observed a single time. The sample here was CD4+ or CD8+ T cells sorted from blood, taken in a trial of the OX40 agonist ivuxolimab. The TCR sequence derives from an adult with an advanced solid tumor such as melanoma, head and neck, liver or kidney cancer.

CDR3 in DNA: TGTGCCAGCAGTACCACCTCAGACTCCTACGAGCAGTACTTC. Its protein is CASSTTSDSYEQYF. This chain joins TRBV6-5 and TRBJ2-7; unclear D gene. The ends were cut back, 5 bases at V and 0 bases at J, with 11 bases in the middle. This CDR3 spans 14 amino acids. CDR1 is MNHEY and CDR2 is SVGAGI in the germline V gene.